Below, 17 T cell receptor beta chains from the same sample are listed, as sequenced in a study of shared clonotypes between healthy human individuals. Assay used: immunoSEQ multiplex PCR; TCRdb lists only in-frame clones, some missing. Seen here are roughly 2.2 million clones, 85% to 95% observed once, and the top ten hold about 0.41%. The specimen was naive CD4+ T cells from PBMCs. Indicated subset: CD45RA+ positively selected. These receptor sequences come from a young man in good health. Some clones in this sample may be carry-over from other donors' samples.

J is TRBJ2-3 and V is TRBV19, with 7 bases identical to TRBD2. After removal of 3 bases from V and 6 bases from J, the junction contained 21 bases not matched to a gene. CDR3 length: 19 amino acids. CDR1 and CDR2 from the germline V gene are LNHDA and SQIVND (reference sequence). The CDR3 coding sequence is TGTGCCAGTAGTATGTTAAGCACCCTACGGGGGAGGGTTTCGGATACGCAGTATTTT. Its protein is CASSMLSTLRGRVSDTQYF.

This chain links TRBV5-8 with TRBJ2-2, with TRBD2 as a possible D gene (5 bases). Between the trimmed V and J ends, which lost 5 bases and 3 bases, there was a span of 17 bases. The CDR3 contains 16 residues. In germline, CDR1 is SGHTS, CDR2 YDEGEE. DNA of the CDR3: TGTGCCAGCAGAGCGTGGGTGGGGAGTTACACCGGGGAGCTGTTTTTT. This translates into CASRAWVGSYTGELFF.

This sequence joins TRBV19 and TRBJ2-7; TRBD1 is a possible D gene (5 bases). The CDR3 sequence is 14 residues long. Germline values: CDR1 LNHDA, CDR2 SQIVND (reference sequence). The V and J ends lost 2 bases and 1 base respectively, with 9 bases between them. CDR3 protein: CASSIIAGSYEQYF. CDR3 DNA: TGTGCCAGTAGTATAATTGCAGGGTCCTACGAGCAGTACTTC.

This rearrangement joins TRBV2 to TRBJ2-2; D might be TRBD1 (5 bases). V shed 6 bases and J shed 1 base, with 9 bases lying between them. The CDR3 spans 14 residues. In germline, CDR1 is SNHLY, CDR2 FYNNEI. In DNA, the CDR3 is TGTGCCAGCAGCCTGACAGAGAACACCGGGGAGCTGTTTTTT. Translated, it gives CASSLTENTGELFF.

This rearrangement joins TRBV28 to TRBJ2-4; no reliable D call. V was pared by 4 bases and J by 5 bases, with 12 bases between. This CDR3 comprises 14 residues. The germline CDR1 and CDR2 sequences are MDHEN and SYDVKM. CDR3 protein: CASSSSGSQNIQYF. For the CDR3, the DNA is TGTGCCAGCAGTTCCTCCGGGTCCCAAAACATTCAGTACTTC.

The rearrangement joins TRBV14 to TRBJ1-3, with D possibly being TRBD1 (5 bases). Germline V gene sequence: CDR1 SGHDN, CDR2 FVKESK. The V and J ends lost 4 bases and 0 bases respectively, with 13 bases between them. The CDR3 runs 16 residues. Here the CDR3 reads CASSPRGVLSGNTIYF. CDR3 nucleotides: TGTGCCAGCAGCCCGCGGGGGGTCCTCTCTGGAAACACCATATATTTT. The variable domain in full, with the rest retrieved from reference TRBV14 and TRBJ1-3, is EAGVTQFPSHSVIEKGQTVTLRCDPISGHDNLYWYRRVMGKEIKFLLHFVKESKQDESGMPNNRFLAERTGGTYSTLKVQPAELEDSGVYFCASSPRGVLSGNTIYFGEGSWLTVV.

V usage is TRBV6-1 and J usage is TRBJ1-5; perhaps TRBD1 as D (5 bases). The CDR3 loop spans 15 amino acids. Trimming pared 5 bases from V and 2 bases from J, leaving 13 bases between. Germline loops: CDR1 MNHNS, CDR2 SASEGT. Here the CDR3 reads CASSFWGGGNQPQHF. CDR3 coding DNA: TGTGCCAGCAGTTTCTGGGGAGGGGGCAATCAGCCCCAGCATTTT.

The chain uses TRBV5-4 and TRBJ1-1; D gene uncertain. The germline gives CDR1 SGHNT, CDR2 YYREEE (reference sequence). The length of the CDR3 is 15 residues. Trimming cost V 3 bases and J 3 bases, with 15 bases left between them. CDR3 sequence reads: CASSSPLKGDTEAFF. In DNA form, the CDR3 reads TGTGCCAGCAGCTCGCCGTTAAAGGGTGACACTGAAGCTTTCTTT.

With regard to this clone: This may arise from a read error, as a much more abundant clone is one base away. This chain joins TRBV6-4 and TRBJ1-2, with TRBD1 matching 8 bases. V lost 3 bases, J lost 7 bases, and 4 bases stayed unmatched. The CDR3 contains 13 residues. Germline V gene sequence: CDR1 MRHNA, CDR2 SNTAGT. CDR3 protein: CASSEPGGRGYTF. Here the CDR3 DNA reads TGTGCCAGCAGTGAGCCAGGGGGCCGTGGCTACACCTTC.

The chain couples TRBV4-1 to TRBJ2-5; possible D gene TRBD2, 7 bases. V lost 4 bases and J 5 bases, leaving 20 bases between the germline ends. Germline-derived CDR1 and CDR2 are MGHRA and YSYEKL. This CDR3 contains 16 residues. The CDR3 here is CASSPVQGGVRETQYF. The CDR3 bases are TGCGCCAGCAGCCCGGTCCAAGGGGGGGTTCGGGAGACCCAGTACTTC.

This clone has a handful of counts. V is TRBV18 and J is TRBJ1-1; no firm D call. The CDR3 consists of 15 residues. Germline CDR1 KGHSH, CDR2 LQKENI. V was shortened by 4 bases and J by 5 bases, with 17 bases between the two germline ends. The CDR3 reads CASSLISSRRTEAFF. As DNA, the CDR3 is TGTGCCAGCTCACTAATTTCGTCCCGACGGACTGAAGCTTTCTTT.

The V and J genes are TRBV10-3 and TRBJ1-2, with 7 positions matching TRBD1. Germline lookup yields CDR1 ENHRY and CDR2 SYGVKD. The CDR3 is 13 residues long. V dropped 5 bases and J dropped 4; count of bases not matched to a gene: 4. CDR3 sequence (DNA): TGTGCCATCAGTAACAGGGGCGGCTATGGCTACACCTTC. Protein product: CAISNRGGYGYTF.

With regard to this clone: One end of the junction fails to match germline, which may point to a read error. V and J are TRBV29-1 and TRBJ2-3; TRBD1 aligns across 10 bases. The CDR3 length is 14 residues. CDR1 is SQVTM, CDR2 ANQGSEA, per germline. CDR3 amino acids: CSVKDRGHADTQYF. The CDR3 DNA is TGCAGCGTTAAAGACAGGGGGCACGCAGATACGCAGTATTTT.

The chain joins TRBV10-1 to TRBJ2-7, with 10 bases identical to TRBD2. The V and J ends lost 4 bases and 4 bases, in that order; junction bases with no gene match: 10. Germline-derived CDR1 and CDR2 are WNHNN and SYGVQD (reference sequence). This CDR3 has 16 residues. CDR3 loop: CASSVTRGTSVYEQYF. In DNA, the CDR3 is TGCGCCAGCAGTGTAACCCGGGGGACTAGCGTTTACGAGCAGTACTTC.

In DNA, the CDR3 is TGTGCCAGCAGCTTGCGGGACTGGAGCTCCTACGAGCAGTACTTC. Residues: CASSLRDWSSYEQYF. The rearrangement joins TRBV5-8 to TRBJ2-7, with a possible D match to TRBD2 (6 bases). V lost 1 base to trimming and J lost 0 bases, with 11 bases between them. Germline V CDR1 and CDR2: SGHTS, YDEGEE. CDR3 length: 15 amino acids.

The chain carries TRBV27 and TRBJ2-7; 11 bases match TRBD2. The trim removed 8 bases at V and 6 bases at J, leaving 6 bases unmatched. The CDR3 consists of 13 residues. Germline V gene lookup returns CDR1 MNHEY and CDR2 SMNVEV (reference sequence). CDR3: CASATSGRVEQYF. CDR3 nucleotide sequence: TGTGCCAGCGCCACTAGCGGGAGAGTCGAGCAGTACTTC.

A word on this clone: The same CDR3 also results from other DNA sequences found in this sample. This chain links TRBV28 with TRBJ2-2; unclear D gene. Trimming took off 6 bases at V and 4 bases at J, with 9 bases between the two ends. From germline, CDR1 is MDHEN and CDR2 SYDVKM. The CDR3 totals 13 residues. In nucleotides, the CDR3 is TGTGCCAGCAGCCCCCCGGGCACCGGGGAGCTGTTTTTT. Residues: CASSPPGTGELFF.